This section outlines one T cell receptor (beta chain) sequence together with its context. Profiled with immunoSEQ multiplex PCR; TCRdb holds only in-frame clones, not every one. The sample carries about 250,000 clones, approximately 90% recorded once. Germline CDR1 MNHEY, CDR2 SVGAGI. CDR3 length: 13 residues. V shed 4 bases and J shed 1 base, with 7 bases lying between them. These data belong to a study of blood T cell repertoires in COVID-19. Study at large: Whether acute or convalescent, the COVID-19 samples came from the United States, Italy and Spain. Nucleic acid was either cDNA or gDNA, and it came from T cells, B-cell-depleted T cells, or PBMCs.

The sequence derives from a man aged 25-40 years with acute or convalescent COVID-19. The specimen sequenced was peripheral blood. V gene TRBV6-5 combines with J gene TRBJ1-1; D is unresolved. CDR3 nucleotides: TGTGCCAGCAGTTCTACAGCGAACACTGAAGCTTTCTTT. Its translation: CASSSTANTEAFF.